This passage covers 11 T cell receptor beta chains from one sample sequenced in a study of CD8 T cells in ankylosing spondylitis. TCRdb reprocessed the 5' RACE reads with MiXCR, giving one entry per CDR3 protein. This table holds more than 20,000 distinct CDR3 sequences, roughly 13% found once. Source material: blood. The receptors derive from a male donor with ankylosing spondylitis or in good health (not recorded which).

A few counts support this clonotype. The J gene is TRBJ2-3, the V gene TRBV6-5; 7 nucleotides align to TRBD2. Germline CDR1 MNHEY, CDR2 SVGAGI. J gave up 2 bases and V 6 bases, and 8 bases lay outside the gene matches. This CDR3 has 15 amino acids. The CDR3 here is CASSLAAGSTDTQYF. The CDR3, as DNA: TGTGCCAGCAGCCTAGCGGCAGGATCCACAGATACGCAGTATTTT.

This clonotype has more than one count but fewer than ten. The chain has TRBV5-1 and TRBJ2-1, with 13 bases that match TRBD2. This CDR3 contains 18 residues. J gave up 1 base and V 3 bases, and 7 bases lay outside the gene matches. CDR1 SGHRS and CDR2 YFSETQ come from the germline V gene. As DNA, the CDR3 is TGCGCCAGCAGCTCTGGGACTAGCGGGATACCTTCCTACAATGAGCAGTTCTTC. Residues: CASSSGTSGIPSYNEQFF.

This clonotype has ten or more counts. The CDR3 sequence is CASSMDGQGTEAFF. DNA for the CDR3: TGTGCCAGTAGTATGGATGGACAGGGCACTGAAGCTTTCTTT. The chain employs TRBV19 and TRBJ1-1, with TRBD1 matching 8 bases. Germline trimming cut 3 bases from V and 4 bases from J; bases unmatched to any gene: 4. There are 14 residues in the CDR3. Germline loops: CDR1 LNHDA, CDR2 SQIVND (reference sequence).

The chain couples TRBV25-1 to TRBJ2-7; D is uncertain. This CDR3 comprises 14 residues. Germline V gives CDR1 MGHDK, CDR2 SYGVNS. V lost 1 base and J lost 0, with 7 bases in between. The CDR3 region is CASSELINSYEQYF. The CDR3, as DNA: TGTGCCAGCAGTGAATTGATAAACTCCTACGAGCAGTACTTC.

This clonotype showed up many times. The rearrangement links TRBV6-6 to TRBJ2-1; 11 bases agree with TRBD2. Germline loops: CDR1 MNHNY, CDR2 SVGAGI (reference sequence). V gave up 2 bases and J gave up 10 bases; unmatched junction bases: 13. The CDR3 totals 17 residues. The CDR3 is CASSYPKLAGDVGEQFF. Written as DNA, the CDR3 is TGTGCCAGCAGTTACCCCAAACTAGCGGGAGATGTAGGGGAGCAGTTCTTC.

This clonotype appeared many times. V and J are TRBV7-2 and TRBJ1-1; 12 bases map to TRBD1. The CDR3 sequence is 17 residues long. Germline V gene sequence: CDR1 SGHTA, CDR2 FQGNSA. The trim removed 1 base at V and 7 bases at J, leaving 10 bases unmatched. The DNA for the CDR3 is TGTGCCAGCAGCTTAGTAGTGGGACAGGGGGCAGGGAGTGAAGCTTTCTTT. Its protein is CASSLVVGQGAGSEAFF. The variable domain in full, with the rest retrieved from reference TRBV7-2 and TRBJ1-1, is GAGVSQSPSNKVTEKGKDVELRCDPISGHTALYWYRQSLGQGLEFLIYFQGNSAPDKSGLPSDRFSAERTGGSVSTLTIQRTQQEDSAVYLCASSLVVGQGAGSEAFFGQGTRLTVV.

This clonotype has a count of ten or more. The chain links TRBV6-6 to TRBJ1-5, with D perhaps matching TRBD1 (5 bases). Trimming stripped 0 bases from V and 5 bases from J, with 8 bases between. From germline, CDR1 is MNHNY and CDR2 SVGAGI (reference sequence). CDR3 size: 14 residues. CDR3 in amino acids: CASSYSRGHQPQHF. The CDR3 DNA reads as TGTGCCAGCAGTTACTCGAGGGGACATCAGCCCCAGCATTTT.

The gene calls are TRBV3-1 and TRBJ2-3; tentative D call: TRBD1 (5 bases). Germline-derived CDR1 and CDR2 are LGHDT and YNNKEL (reference sequence). The CDR3 length is 14 residues. V lost 1 base to trimming and J lost 2 bases, with 7 bases between them. Here the CDR3 reads CASSQARATDTQYF. The DNA of the CDR3 is TGTGCCAGCAGCCAAGCCAGGGCCACAGATACGCAGTATTTT.

This chain uses TRBV7-3 with TRBJ1-1; D is possibly TRBD1 (5 bases). The V and J ends lost 2 bases and 4 bases respectively, with 8 bases between them. This CDR3 spans 13 amino acids. The V gene's germline CDR1 is SGHTA and CDR2 FQGTGA. DNA of the CDR3: TGTGCCAGCAGCTTACCAGGGACCACTGAAGCTTTCTTT. This sequence encodes CASSLPGTTEAFF.

The chain combines TRBV5-1 with TRBJ2-5; D may correspond to TRBD1 or TRBD2 (6 bases each). The CDR3 runs 13 residues. Between the trimmed V and J ends, which lost 4 bases and 5 bases, there was a span of 12 bases. CDR1 is SGHRS and CDR2 is YFSETQ in the germline V gene. The CDR3 DNA follows: TGCGCCAGCAGCCTAGGAGGGGGTGAGACCCAGTACTTC. Encoded protein: CASSLGGGETQYF.

This clonotype was seen a few times. The chain links TRBV30 to TRBJ2-3, with a possible D match to TRBD2 (5 bases). CDR1 and CDR2 from the germline V gene are GTSNPN and SVGIG (reference sequence). V was trimmed by 1 base and J by 1 base, leaving 6 bases between them. CDR3 size: 13 residues. CDR3 sequence: CAWSGTGTDTQYF. CDR3 nucleotides: TGTGCCTGGAGTGGGACTGGCACAGATACGCAGTATTTT.